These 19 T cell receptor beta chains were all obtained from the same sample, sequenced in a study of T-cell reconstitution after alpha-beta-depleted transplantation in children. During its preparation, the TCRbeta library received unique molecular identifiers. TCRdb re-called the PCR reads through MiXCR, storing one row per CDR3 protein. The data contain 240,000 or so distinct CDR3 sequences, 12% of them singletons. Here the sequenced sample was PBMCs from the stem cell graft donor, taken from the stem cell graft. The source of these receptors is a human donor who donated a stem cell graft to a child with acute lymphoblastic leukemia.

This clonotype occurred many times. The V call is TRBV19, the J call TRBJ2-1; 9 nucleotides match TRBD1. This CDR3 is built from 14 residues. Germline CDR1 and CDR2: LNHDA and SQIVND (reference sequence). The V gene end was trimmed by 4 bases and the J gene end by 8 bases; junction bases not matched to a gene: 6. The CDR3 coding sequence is TGTGCCAGTAGTAAACGGGACAGGGTCGATGAGCAGTTCTTC. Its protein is CASSKRDRVDEQFF.

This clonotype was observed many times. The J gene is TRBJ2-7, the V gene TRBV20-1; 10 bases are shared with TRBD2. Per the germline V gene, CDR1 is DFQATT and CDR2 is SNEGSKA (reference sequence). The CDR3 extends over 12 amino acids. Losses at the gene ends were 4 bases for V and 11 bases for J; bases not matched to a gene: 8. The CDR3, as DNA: TGCAGTGCTAACGGGCCTAGCGGGAGAAAGTACTTC. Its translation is CSANGPSGRKYF.

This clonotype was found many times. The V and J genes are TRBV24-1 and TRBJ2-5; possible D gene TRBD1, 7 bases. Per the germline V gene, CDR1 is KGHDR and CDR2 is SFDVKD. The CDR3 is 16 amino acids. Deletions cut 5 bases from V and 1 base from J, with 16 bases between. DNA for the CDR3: TGTGCCACCAGTGGCGGGACAGCGGTTCCCCAAGAGACCCAGTACTTC. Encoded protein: CATSGGTAVPQETQYF.

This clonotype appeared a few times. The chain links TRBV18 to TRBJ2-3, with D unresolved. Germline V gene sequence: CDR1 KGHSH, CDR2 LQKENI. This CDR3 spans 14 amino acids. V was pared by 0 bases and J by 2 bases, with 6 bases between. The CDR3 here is CASSPPVSTDTQYF. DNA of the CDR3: TGTGCCAGCTCACCACCGGTTTCCACAGATACGCAGTATTTT.

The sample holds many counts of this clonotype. CDR3 DNA: TGTGCCAGCAGCTTAGGGTACATAGGAGAGACCCAGTACTTC. It specifies CASSLGYIGETQYF. V is TRBV11-2 and J is TRBJ2-5; D remains ambiguous. Germline V gene data show CDR1 as SGHAT and CDR2 as FQNNGV. This CDR3 is built from 14 residues. Trimming took 1 base from V and 4 from J, leaving 10 bases between them.

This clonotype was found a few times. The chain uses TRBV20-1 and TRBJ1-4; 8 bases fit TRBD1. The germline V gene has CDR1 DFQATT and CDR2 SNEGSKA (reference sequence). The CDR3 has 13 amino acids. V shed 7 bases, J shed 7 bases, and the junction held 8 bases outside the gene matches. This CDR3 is CSDRQGSREKLFF. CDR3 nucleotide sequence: TGCAGTGACAGACAGGGGAGTCGTGAAAAACTGTTTTTT.

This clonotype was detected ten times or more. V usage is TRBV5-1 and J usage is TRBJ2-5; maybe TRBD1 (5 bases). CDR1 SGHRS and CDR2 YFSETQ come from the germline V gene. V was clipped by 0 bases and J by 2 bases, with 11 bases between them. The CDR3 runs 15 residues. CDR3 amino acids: CASSLAPRDQETQYF. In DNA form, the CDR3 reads TGCGCCAGCAGCTTGGCCCCCAGGGATCAAGAGACCCAGTACTTC.

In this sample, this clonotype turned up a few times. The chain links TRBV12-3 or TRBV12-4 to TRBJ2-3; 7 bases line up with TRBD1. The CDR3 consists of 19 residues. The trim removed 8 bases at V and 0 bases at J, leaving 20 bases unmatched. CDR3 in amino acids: CASSLRAYRGSQSTDTQYF. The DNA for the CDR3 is TGTGCCAGCTCGCTACGGGCCTACAGGGGATCTCAGAGCACAGATACGCAGTATTTT.

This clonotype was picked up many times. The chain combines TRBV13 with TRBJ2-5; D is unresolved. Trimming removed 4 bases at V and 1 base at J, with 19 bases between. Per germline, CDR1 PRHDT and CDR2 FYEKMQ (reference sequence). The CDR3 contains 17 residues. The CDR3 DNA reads TGTGCCAGCAGCTCCGGGCTTCCTGTTTGGGGCCAAGAGACCCAGTACTTC. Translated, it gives CASSSGLPVWGQETQYF.

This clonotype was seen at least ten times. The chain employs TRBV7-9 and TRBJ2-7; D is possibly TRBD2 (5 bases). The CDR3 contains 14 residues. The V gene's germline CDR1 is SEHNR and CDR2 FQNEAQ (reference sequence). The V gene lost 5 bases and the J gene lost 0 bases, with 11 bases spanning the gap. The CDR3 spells CASSDGLSSYEQYF. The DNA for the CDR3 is TGTGCCAGCAGCGACGGACTGTCCTCCTACGAGCAGTACTTC.

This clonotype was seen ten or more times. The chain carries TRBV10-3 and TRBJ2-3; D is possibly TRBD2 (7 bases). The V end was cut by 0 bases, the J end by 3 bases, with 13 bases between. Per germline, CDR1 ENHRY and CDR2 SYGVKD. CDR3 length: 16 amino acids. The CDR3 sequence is CAISESDGGPTDTQYF. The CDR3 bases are TGTGCCATCAGTGAGTCGGACGGGGGGCCGACAGATACGCAGTATTTT.

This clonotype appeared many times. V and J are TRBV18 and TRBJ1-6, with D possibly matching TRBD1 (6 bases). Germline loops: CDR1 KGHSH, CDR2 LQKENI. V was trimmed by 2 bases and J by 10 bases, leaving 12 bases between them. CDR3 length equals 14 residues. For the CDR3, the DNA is TGTGCCAGCTCACCATCTGCAGGGGTCTCACCCCTCCACTTT. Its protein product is CASSPSAGVSPLHF.

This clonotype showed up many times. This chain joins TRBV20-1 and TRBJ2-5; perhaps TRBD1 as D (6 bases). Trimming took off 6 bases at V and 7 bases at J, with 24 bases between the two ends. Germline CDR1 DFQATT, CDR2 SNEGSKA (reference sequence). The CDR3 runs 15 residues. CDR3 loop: CSAPSGTTSRGTQYF. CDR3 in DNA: TGCAGTGCGCCGTCCGGGACAACAAGCAGGGGGACCCAGTACTTC.

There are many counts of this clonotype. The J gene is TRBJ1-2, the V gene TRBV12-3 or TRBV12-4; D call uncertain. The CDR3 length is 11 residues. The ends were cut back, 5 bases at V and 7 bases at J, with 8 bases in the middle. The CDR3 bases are TGTGCCAGCAGTCTAGTCGGTGGCTACACCTTC. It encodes CASSLVGGYTF.

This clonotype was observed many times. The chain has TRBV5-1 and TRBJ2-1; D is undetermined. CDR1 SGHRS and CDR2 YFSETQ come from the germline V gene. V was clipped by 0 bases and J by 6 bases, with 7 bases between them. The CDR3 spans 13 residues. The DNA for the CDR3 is TGCGCCAGCAGCTTGGCGGAAATCAATGAGCAGTTCTTC. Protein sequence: CASSLAEINEQFF.

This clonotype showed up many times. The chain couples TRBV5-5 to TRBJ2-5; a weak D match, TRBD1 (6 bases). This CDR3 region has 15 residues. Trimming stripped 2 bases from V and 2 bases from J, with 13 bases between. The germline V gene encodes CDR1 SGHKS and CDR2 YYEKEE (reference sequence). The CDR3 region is CASSFPRGPQETQYF. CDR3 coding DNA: TGTGCCAGCAGCTTTCCCAGGGGTCCTCAAGAGACCCAGTACTTC.

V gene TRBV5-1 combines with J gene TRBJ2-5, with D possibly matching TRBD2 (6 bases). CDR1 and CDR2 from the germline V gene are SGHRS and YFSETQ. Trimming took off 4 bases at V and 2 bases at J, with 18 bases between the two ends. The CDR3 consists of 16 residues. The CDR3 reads CASSLGWRAVQETQYF. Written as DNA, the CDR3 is TGCGCCAGCAGCCTGGGTTGGAGGGCCGTACAAGAGACCCAGTACTTC.

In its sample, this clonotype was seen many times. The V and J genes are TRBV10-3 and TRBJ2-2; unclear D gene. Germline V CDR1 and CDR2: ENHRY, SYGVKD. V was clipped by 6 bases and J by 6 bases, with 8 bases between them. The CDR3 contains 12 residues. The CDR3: CAIRDGSGELFF. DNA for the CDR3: TGTGCCATCAGGGACGGTTCCGGGGAGCTGTTTTTT.

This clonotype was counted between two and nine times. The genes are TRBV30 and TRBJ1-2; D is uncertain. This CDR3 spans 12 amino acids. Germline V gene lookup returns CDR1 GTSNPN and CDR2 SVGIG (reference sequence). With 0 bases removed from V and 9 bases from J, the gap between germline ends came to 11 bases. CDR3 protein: CAWSVRGGSYTF. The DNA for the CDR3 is TGTGCCTGGAGTGTACGAGGAGGGAGCTACACCTTC.